These T cell receptor beta chains were read from a single sample in a study of neurological immune-mediated disorders. TCRdb ran MiXCR on the 5' RACE reads and lists one entry per CDR3 protein. The repertoire holds tens of thousands of distinct CDR3 sequences, with 10% to 13% as singletons. The sequenced material came from PBMCs. These receptor sequences come from a woman between 25 and 40 years old with HTLV-1-associated myelopathy (HAM/TSP). Each CDR3 is given with its conserved first and last residue. The D gene is left open where the match is weak. The size of a clone is reported for some rows only, either as once, few or many, or as a class for expanded clones.

>TRBJ1-6|many|-|TRBV6-1
TGTGCCAGCAGTGACCTAGTTTCCCTCCACTTT
CASSDLVSLHF
>TRBJ2-7|many|TRBD1|TRBV20-1
TGCAGTGCCATCCCGAGGGACAGGGGAGGAGAGCAGTACTTC
CSAIPRDRGGEQYF
>TRBJ2-3|many|-|TRBV29-1
TGCAGCGTTGAAAAGAGTGGGGGAGATACGCAGTATTTT
CSVEKSGGDTQYF
>TRBJ2-7|many|TRBD1|TRBV20-1
TGCAGTGCTAGAGGGGGACAGCATCGTCAGCAGTACTTC
CSARGGQHRQQYF
>TRBJ1-6|many|TRBD1|TRBV5-1
TGCGCCAGCAGCTTGCACAGGGGGAGTGATTCACCCCTCCACTTT
CASSLHRGSDSPLHF
>TRBJ2-5|few|TRBD1|TRBV30
TGTGCCTGCCGGGACAGGGCAGAGACCCAGTACTTC
CACRDRAETQYF
>TRBJ1-2|many|TRBD1|TRBV7-2
TGTGCCAGCAGCTTAGAGACAGGGTCCTTTGGCTACACCTTC
CASSLETGSFGYTF
>TRBJ2-5|many|TRBD1|TRBV7-2
TGTGCCAGCAACCAAGACAGGGTGAAGACCCAGTACTTC
CASNQDRVKTQYF
>TRBJ2-7|many|-|TRBV7-9
TGTGCCAGCAGCCCCGGGCGGCAATACGAGCAGTACTTC
CASSPGRQYEQYF
>TRBJ1-5|once|-|TRBV7-2
TGTGCCAGCAGCTCGGACAACCCTGACGGAAAGCCCCAGCATTTT
CASSSDNPDGKPQHF
>TRBJ2-1|many|TRBD2|TRBV20-1
TGCAGTGCTAGCGCTAGCGGGGGGGCCAATGAGCAGTTCTTC
CSASASGGANEQFF
>TRBJ2-7|many|TRBD1|TRBV12-3/TRBV12-4
TGTGCCAGCAGACAACAGGGGGCCACCTACGAGCAGTACTTC
CASRQQGATYEQYF
>TRBJ1-1|many|-|TRBV5-1
TGCGCCAGCAGCTTAGGACCGGACACTGAAGCTTTCTTT
CASSLGPDTEAFF
>TRBJ1-6|many|-|TRBV5-1
TGCGCCAGCACGACAGGTTGGGATTCACCCCTCCACTTT
CASTTGWDSPLHF
>TRBJ2-7|-|-|TRBV5-4
TGTGCCAGCAGCTTAGACCGGAACGAGCAGTACTTC
CASSLDRNEQYF
>TRBJ2-2|many|TRBD1|TRBV5-1
TGCGCCAGCAGCCCCCGGACAGGGGGCAATGGGGAGCTGTTTTTT
CASSPRTGGNGELFF
>TRBJ2-1|few|TRBD2|TRBV5-1
TGCGCCAGCGAGGTACTAGCGGGGGTCGGGAATGAGCAGTTCTTC
CASEVLAGVGNEQFF
>TRBJ2-7|many|TRBD2|TRBV20-1
TGCAGTGCTAGAGATCTCCAGACTAGCGGGGGGCCGGGAGAGCAGTACTTC
CSARDLQTSGGPGEQYF